This T cell receptor beta chain originates from a study of shared clonotypes between healthy human individuals. Notes on the study in general: Rarefaction exposed incomplete sorted-subset sequencing despite large depth.

Sorted subsets were amplified in replicate PCRs using 200 ng DNA, approximately 30,000 T cell genomes. Profiling relied on immunoSEQ multiplex PCR, and the TCRdb table lists in-frame clones only, not all of them. The data contain roughly 530,000 clones, about 96% of them seen just once; the ten biggest clones take up approximately 0.062%. Healthy HIV-negative adults without recent acute infections or vaccinations served as donors. The V segment lost 4 bases and the J segment 6 bases; nucleotides outside the gene matches: 9. Germline V CDR1 and CDR2: SGHNT, YYREEE (reference sequence). The CDR3 contains 15 residues. Turning to this clone: What it binds is unknown.

The chain recombines TRBV5-4 with TRBJ2-2; the match to TRBD1 covers 7 bases. The sequence was collected from a woman in her thirties in good health. The sample was naive CD4+ T cells sorted from blood. The subset here: CD45RA+ positively selected. For the CDR3, the DNA is TGTGCCAGCAGCGCCTACAGGGGAGAGGCCGGGGAGCTGTTTTTT. This translates into CASSAYRGEAGELFF.